What follows is one TCR beta chain and its context. The data were obtained in a study of blood T cell repertoires in COVID-19. In the authors' methods: For nucleated cells, counts were estimated from reference gene primer amplification. Here immunoSEQ multiplex PCR was the method, and the copy in TCRdb shows in-frame clones only, minus some. V, J and clone size derive from that table, while D and trimming were established from the DNA sequence. The sample yields 350,000 or so clones, 80% to 95% seen once. V lost 4 bases to trimming and J lost 8 bases; unmatched junction nucleotides: 5. CDR3 length: 15 amino acids. Germline V gene lookup returns CDR1 LGHDT and CDR2 YNNKEL (reference sequence). Participants' own reports of clinical history determined their cohort assignment.

Sequenced input: PBMCs or T cells enriched from blood (not recorded which). The rearrangement links TRBV3-1 (or the pseudogene TRBV3-2) to TRBJ2-3; 14 bases agree with TRBD2. The origin of this receptor is a woman aged 25-40 years who had recovered from COVID-19. The CDR3: CASSPGGLAGGTQYF. The CDR3 DNA follows: TGTGCCAGCAGCCCCGGCGGACTAGCGGGAGGTACGCAGTATTTT.